These 4 T cell receptor beta chains were all obtained from the same sample, sequenced in a study of shared clonotypes between healthy human individuals. Assay: immunoSEQ multiplex PCR; the TCRdb copy retains only in-frame clones and omits some. Altogether about 1,500,000 clones are present, around 97% being singletons, with the ten largest covering over 1%. The specimen was naive CD4+ T cells sorted from blood. Subset here: CD45RA+ positively selected. All receptors come from a man aged 25-45 years in good health.

The chain recombines TRBV7-6 with TRBJ2-2; D is ambiguous. CDR1 and CDR2 (germline): SGHVS, FNYEAQ. The CDR3 length is 15 residues. Trimming removed 0 bases at V and 2 bases at J, with 7 bases between. CDR3 sequence: CASSLAPQNTGELFF. CDR3 nucleotides: TGTGCCAGCAGCTTAGCCCCCCAAAACACCGGGGAGCTGTTTTTT.

The chain joins TRBV7-3 to TRBJ2-1; TRBD2 might be the D (6 bases). The V gene lost 5 bases and the J gene lost 6 bases, with 17 bases spanning the gap. This CDR3 is 15 amino acids long. Germline V CDR1 and CDR2: SGHTA, FQGTGA. CDR3 amino acids: CASSLVPGTPNEQFF. CDR3 bases: TGTGCCAGCAGCCTAGTCCCCGGGACTCCCAATGAGCAGTTCTTC. The full variable domain, its missing parts supplied by reference TRBV7-3 and TRBJ2-1, is GAGVSQTPSNKVTEKGKYVELRCDPISGHTALYWYRQSLGQGPEFLIYFQGTGAADDSGLPNDRFFAVRPEGSVSTLKIQRTERGDSAVYLCASSLVPGTPNEQFFGPGTRLTVL.

The CDR3 region is CASSHDRGEKLFF. The CDR3 DNA is TGTGCCAGCAGTCATGACAGGGGAGAAAAACTGTTTTTT. V gene TRBV7-6 combines with J gene TRBJ1-4, with TRBD1 matching 8 bases. The CDR3 sequence is 13 residues long. V gave up 6 bases and J gave up 8 bases; unmatched junction bases: 5. The germline CDR1 and CDR2 sequences are SGHVS and FNYEAQ.

The chain combines TRBV4-3 with TRBJ2-1; TRBD2 matches at 13 bases. Germline trimming cut 1 base from V and 8 bases from J; bases unmatched to any gene: 5. The germline CDR1 and CDR2 sequences are LGHNA and YSLEER. The CDR3 consists of 16 residues. The CDR3 is CASSQGLAGGNDEQFF. The CDR3 coding sequence is TGCGCCAGCAGCCAAGGACTAGCGGGAGGTAATGATGAGCAGTTCTTC.